These T cell receptor beta chains were read from a single sample in a study of beta chain features in type 1 diabetes. Using immunoSEQ multiplex PCR, the repertoire was profiled, and TCRdb retains in-frame clones only, with some absent. The data show about 200,000 clones, with under 13% seen just once and 1% to 1.5% held by the top ten. Sequencing was carried out using central memory CD4+ T cells from blood. The receptors were gathered from a man in his late teens or twenties in good health. CDR3s include the opening cysteine and the closing phenylalanine or tryptophan. The size of a clone is reported for some rows only, either as once, few or many, or as a class for expanded clones.

V,size,CDR3
TRBV18,NA,CASSQKGQGTSSGNTIYF
TRBV5-6,few,CASSPTGTVEYNEQFF
TRBV6-1,few,CASSEGGALYEQYF
TRBV5-4,many,CASSGETAADTQYF
TRBV9,few,CASSVDEGWEQFF
TRBV29-1,NA,CSVSWGLDGYTF
TRBV5-4,NA,CASSLVGTGDGETQYF
TRBV7-8,NA,CASSLRTSGEAQYF
TRBV6-5,NA,CASSYSGRPEETQYF
TRBV9,NA,CASSLEQGTEQYF
TRBV28,few,CASSFLYEQYF
TRBV11-2,few,CASSLRDNEYF
TRBV28,NA,CASSSFHSGREETQYF
TRBV18,NA,CASSKTSVQETQYF
TRBV7-9,few,CASSLDLPGGGYTF
TRBV7-9,NA,CASSQEGGTEAFF
TRBV9,NA,CASSRGQGNYGYTF
TRBV9,many,CASSVGAGYSMWTF
TRBV12-5,NA,CASGPGQRETQYF
TRBV29-1,few,CSVDPSGVSSYNEQFF
TRBV6-5,NA,CASSSHAGGMNEQFF
TRBV19,NA,CASSIDRANTEAFF
TRBV7-3,few,CASSSGQYNYGYTF
TRBV6-6,NA,CASRTLPAQRDEQFF
TRBV4-3,NA,CASSQAGGGTYEQYF
TRBV7-8,few,CASSLGPSYGYTF
TRBV6-5,few,CASSLRSGGETQYF
TRBV7-2,NA,CASSLAWPPYNEQFF
TRBV5-4,NA,CASSLHMNTEAFF
TRBV10-3,few,CAISEGRGLDYGYTF
TRBV10-3,few,CAISDTLAKNIQYF
TRBV7-2,many,CASSLGTSGDTDTQYF
TRBV7-2,NA,CASSPRTGQGGAEQYF
TRBV9,few,CASTPAYEQYF
TRBV28,few,CASSPVAGSGNTIYF
TRBV27,many,CASAQSDSVNQRQHF
TRBV6-6,few,CASSLTSVRDTQYF
TRBV7-2,NA,CASSLWADPNNEQFF
TRBV28,NA,CASSFRRGLVETQYF
TRBV7-9,few,CASSPFGKKDHNEQFF
TRBV28,NA,CASSHDRDGQGQPQHF
TRBV5-4,medium-sized,CASSSQARTQYEQYF
TRBV25-1,few,CASSSPTLWGEREKLFF
TRBV28,NA,CASSLLANEKLFF
TRBV11-2,NA,CASSRRGQETQYF
TRBV2,few,CASSLQTGPYNEQFF
TRBV5-4,NA,CASSLGLAGAPRQNIQYF
TRBV27,NA,CASSQRGQFSGNTIYF
TRBV5-5,NA,CASSDPTGGVETQYF
TRBV11-1,few,CASSVPRRGRIYNEQFF
TRBV19,NA,CASSIGTGPRDTQYF
TRBV28,NA,CASKEGQDREAFF
TRBV7-2,few,CASSLEEGFAYEQYF
TRBV10-3,few,CAIGAYTQYF
TRBV25-1,few,CASFSGGSGANVLTF
TRBV27,few,CASSPVGGTLYEQYF
TRBV27,few,CASRPMRGPESEAFF
TRBV6-1,NA,CASSEVGQGAGEQYF
TRBV15,NA,CATSRDGLNEQYF
TRBV30,few,CAWRGSTDTQYF